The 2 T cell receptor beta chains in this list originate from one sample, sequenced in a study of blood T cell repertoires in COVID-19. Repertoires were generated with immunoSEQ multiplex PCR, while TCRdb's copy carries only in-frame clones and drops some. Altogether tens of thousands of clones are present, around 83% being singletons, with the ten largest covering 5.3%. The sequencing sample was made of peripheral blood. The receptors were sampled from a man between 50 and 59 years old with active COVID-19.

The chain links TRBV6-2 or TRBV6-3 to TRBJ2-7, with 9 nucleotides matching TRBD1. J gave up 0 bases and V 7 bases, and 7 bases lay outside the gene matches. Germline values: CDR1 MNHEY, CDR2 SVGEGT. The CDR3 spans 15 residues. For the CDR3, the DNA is TGTGCCAGCACCCCGACAGGGGGTTACTCCTACGAGCAGTACTTC. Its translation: CASTPTGGYSYEQYF.

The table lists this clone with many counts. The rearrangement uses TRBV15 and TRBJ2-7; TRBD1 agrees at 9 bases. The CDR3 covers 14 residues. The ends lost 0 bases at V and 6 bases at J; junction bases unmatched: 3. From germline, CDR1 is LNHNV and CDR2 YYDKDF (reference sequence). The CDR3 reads CATSRDGTGSEQYF. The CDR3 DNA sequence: TGTGCCACCAGCAGAGATGGGACAGGGAGCGAGCAGTACTTC.